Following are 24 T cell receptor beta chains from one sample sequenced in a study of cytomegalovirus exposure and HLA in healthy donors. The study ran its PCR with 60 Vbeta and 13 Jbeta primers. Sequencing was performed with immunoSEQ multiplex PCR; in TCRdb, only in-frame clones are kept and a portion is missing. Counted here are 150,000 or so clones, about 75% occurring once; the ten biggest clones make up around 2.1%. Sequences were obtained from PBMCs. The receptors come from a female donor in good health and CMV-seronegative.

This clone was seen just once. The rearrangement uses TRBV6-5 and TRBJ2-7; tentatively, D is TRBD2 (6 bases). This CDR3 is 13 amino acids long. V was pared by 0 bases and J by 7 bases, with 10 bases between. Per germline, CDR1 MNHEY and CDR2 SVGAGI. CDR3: CASSYSPGGEQYF. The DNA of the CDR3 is TGTGCCAGCAGTTACTCGCCTGGGGGGGAGCAGTACTTC.

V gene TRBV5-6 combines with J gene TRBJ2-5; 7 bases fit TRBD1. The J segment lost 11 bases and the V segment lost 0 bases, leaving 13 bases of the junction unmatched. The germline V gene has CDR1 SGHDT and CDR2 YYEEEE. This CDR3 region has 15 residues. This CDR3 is CASSLGTGTASGQYF. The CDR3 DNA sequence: TGTGCCAGCAGCTTGGGAACCGGGACAGCCTCCGGGCAGTACTTC.

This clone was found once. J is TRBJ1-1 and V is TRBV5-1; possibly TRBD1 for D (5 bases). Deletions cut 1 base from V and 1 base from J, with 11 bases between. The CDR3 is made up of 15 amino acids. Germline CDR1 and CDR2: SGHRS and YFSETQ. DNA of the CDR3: TGCGCCAGCAGCTTGCAGGGAAGTTCGAACACTGAAGCTTTCTTT. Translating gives CASSLQGSSNTEAFF. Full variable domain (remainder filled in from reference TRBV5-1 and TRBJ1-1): KAGVTQTPRYLIKTRGQQVTLSCSPISGHRSVSWYQQTPGQGLQFLFEYFSETQRNKGNFPGRFSGRQFSNSRSEMNVSTLELGDSALYLCASSLQGSSNTEAFFGQGTRLTVV.

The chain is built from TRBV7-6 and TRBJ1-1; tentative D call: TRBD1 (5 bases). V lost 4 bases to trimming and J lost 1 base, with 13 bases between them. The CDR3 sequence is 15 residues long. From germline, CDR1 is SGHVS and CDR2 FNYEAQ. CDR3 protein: CASSWGGTENTEAFF. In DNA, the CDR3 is TGTGCCAGCAGCTGGGGGGGGACTGAGAACACTGAAGCTTTCTTT.

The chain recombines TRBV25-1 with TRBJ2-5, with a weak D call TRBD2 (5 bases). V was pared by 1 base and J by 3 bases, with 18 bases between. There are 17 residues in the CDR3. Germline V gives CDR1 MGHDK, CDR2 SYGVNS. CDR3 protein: CASSELFSGKLEETQYF. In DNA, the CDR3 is TGTGCCAGCAGTGAATTATTCTCGGGAAAACTCGAAGAGACCCAGTACTTC.

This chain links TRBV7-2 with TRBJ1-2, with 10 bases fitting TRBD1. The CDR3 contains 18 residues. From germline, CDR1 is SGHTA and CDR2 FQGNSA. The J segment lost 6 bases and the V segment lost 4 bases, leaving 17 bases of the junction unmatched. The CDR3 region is CASSSIRTYRDRGHGYTF. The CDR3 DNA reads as TGTGCCAGCAGCTCGATCAGAACCTACCGGGACAGGGGTCATGGCTACACCTTC.

The CDR3, as DNA: TGTGCCAGCACCCCAGGGGTTGGACAGCCCCAGCATTTT. Translation gives CASTPGVGQPQHF. The gene calls are TRBV7-8 and TRBJ1-5; D is possibly TRBD1 (6 bases). The CDR3 sequence is 13 residues long. Trimming cost V 7 bases and J 7 bases, with 14 bases left between them. Per germline, CDR1 SGHVS and CDR2 FQNEAQ.

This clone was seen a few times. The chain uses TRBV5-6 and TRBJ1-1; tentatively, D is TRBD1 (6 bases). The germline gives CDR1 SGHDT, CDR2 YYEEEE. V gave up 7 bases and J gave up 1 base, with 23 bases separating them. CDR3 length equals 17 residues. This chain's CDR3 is CASSRVGDTLSNTEAFF. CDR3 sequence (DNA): TGTGCCAGCTCTAGGGTGGGGGACACCCTCTCGAACACTGAAGCTTTCTTT.

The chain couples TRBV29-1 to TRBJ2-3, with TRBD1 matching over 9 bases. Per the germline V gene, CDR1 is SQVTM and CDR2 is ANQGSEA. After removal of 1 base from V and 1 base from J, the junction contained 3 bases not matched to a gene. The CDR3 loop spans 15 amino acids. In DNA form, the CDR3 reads TGCAGCGTTGAAGTGCGGACAGGGGGCACAGATACGCAGTATTTT. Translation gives CSVEVRTGGTDTQYF.

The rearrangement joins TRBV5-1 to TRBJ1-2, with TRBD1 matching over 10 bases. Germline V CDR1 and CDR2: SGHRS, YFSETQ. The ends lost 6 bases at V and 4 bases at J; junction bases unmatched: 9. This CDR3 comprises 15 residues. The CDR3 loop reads CASTIGTGESYGYTF. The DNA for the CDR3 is TGCGCCAGCACTATTGGGACAGGGGAAAGCTATGGCTACACCTTC.

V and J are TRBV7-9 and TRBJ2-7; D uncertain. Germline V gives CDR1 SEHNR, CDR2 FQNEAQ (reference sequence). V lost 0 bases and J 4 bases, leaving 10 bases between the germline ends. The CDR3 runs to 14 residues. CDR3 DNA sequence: TGTGCCAGCAGCTTAGCGCTGGCAGGATACGAGCAGTACTTC. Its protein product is CASSLALAGYEQYF.

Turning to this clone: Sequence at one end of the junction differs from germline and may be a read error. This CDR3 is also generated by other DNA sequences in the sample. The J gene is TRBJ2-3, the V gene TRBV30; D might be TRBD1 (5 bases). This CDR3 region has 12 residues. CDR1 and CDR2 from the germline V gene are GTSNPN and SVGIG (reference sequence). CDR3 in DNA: TGTGCCTGTGTACCAGGGTCAGACACGCAGTATTTT. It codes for CACVPGSDTQYF.

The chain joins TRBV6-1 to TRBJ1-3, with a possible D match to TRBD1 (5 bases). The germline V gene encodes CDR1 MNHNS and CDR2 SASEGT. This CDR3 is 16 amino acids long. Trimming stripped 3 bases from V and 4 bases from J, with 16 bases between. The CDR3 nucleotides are TGTGCCAGCAGTGATCTCGGAATTCGGGGGGGAAACACCATATATTTT. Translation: CASSDLGIRGGNTIYF.

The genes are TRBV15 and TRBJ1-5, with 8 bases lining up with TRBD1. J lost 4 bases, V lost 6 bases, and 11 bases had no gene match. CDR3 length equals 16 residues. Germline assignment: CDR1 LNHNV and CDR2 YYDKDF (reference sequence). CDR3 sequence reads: CATSLLDRGGNQPQHF. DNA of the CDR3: TGTGCCACCAGTCTACTCGACAGGGGAGGAAATCAGCCCCAGCATTTT.

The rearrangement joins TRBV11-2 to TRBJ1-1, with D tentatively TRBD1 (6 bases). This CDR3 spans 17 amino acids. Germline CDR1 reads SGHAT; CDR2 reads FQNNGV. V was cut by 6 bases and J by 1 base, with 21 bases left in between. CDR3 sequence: CASSLHTQGSPNTEAFF. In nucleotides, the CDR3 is TGTGCCAGCAGTCTTCATACCCAGGGGTCCCCGAACACTGAAGCTTTCTTT.

For the CDR3, the DNA is TGTGCCAGCAGCTTAGACCGGGAACTAAATCAGCCCCAGCATTTT. Amino acid sequence: CASSLDRELNQPQHF. This rearrangement joins TRBV7-9 to TRBJ1-5, with D unresolved. The CDR3 contains 15 residues. V lost 1 base and J lost 4, with 11 bases in between. Germline loops: CDR1 SEHNR, CDR2 FQNEAQ (reference sequence).

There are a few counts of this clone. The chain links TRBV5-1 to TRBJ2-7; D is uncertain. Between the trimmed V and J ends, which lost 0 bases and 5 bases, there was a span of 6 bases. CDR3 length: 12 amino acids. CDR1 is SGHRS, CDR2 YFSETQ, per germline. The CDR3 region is CASSLDGDEQYF. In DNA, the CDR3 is TGCGCCAGCAGCTTGGATGGAGACGAGCAGTACTTC. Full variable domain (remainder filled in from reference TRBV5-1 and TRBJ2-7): KAGVTQTPRYLIKTRGQQVTLSCSPISGHRSVSWYQQTPGQGLQFLFEYFSETQRNKGNFPGRFSGRQFSNSRSEMNVSTLELGDSALYLCASSLDGDEQYFGPGTRLTVT.

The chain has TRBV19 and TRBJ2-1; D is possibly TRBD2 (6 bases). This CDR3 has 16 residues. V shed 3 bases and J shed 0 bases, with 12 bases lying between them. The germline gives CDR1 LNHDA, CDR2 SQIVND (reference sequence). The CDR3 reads CASSIGFGSSYNEQFF. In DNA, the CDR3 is TGTGCCAGTAGTATCGGGTTCGGGAGCTCCTACAATGAGCAGTTCTTC.

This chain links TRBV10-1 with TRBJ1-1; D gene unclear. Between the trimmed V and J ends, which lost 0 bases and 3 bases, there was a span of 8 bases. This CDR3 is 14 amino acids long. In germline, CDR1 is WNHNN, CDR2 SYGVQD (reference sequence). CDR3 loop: CASSESRGYTEAFF. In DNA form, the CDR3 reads TGCGCCAGCAGTGAGTCGCGGGGTTACACTGAAGCTTTCTTT.

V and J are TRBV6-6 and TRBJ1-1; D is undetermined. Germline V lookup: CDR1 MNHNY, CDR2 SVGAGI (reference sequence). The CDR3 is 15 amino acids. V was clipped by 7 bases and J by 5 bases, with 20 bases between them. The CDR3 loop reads CASTPPVAAGTEAFF. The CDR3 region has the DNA TGTGCCAGCACTCCCCCAGTGGCAGCGGGGACTGAAGCTTTCTTT.

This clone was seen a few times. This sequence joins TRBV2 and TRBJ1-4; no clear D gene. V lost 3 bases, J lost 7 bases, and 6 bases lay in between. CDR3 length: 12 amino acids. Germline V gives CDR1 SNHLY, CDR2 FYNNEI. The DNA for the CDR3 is TGTGCCAGCAGTGACCTTTCTGAAAAACTGTTTTTT. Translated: CASSDLSEKLFF. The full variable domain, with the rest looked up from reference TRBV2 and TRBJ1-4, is EPEVTQTPSHQVTQMGQEVILRCVPISNHLYFYWYRQILGQKVEFLVSFYNNEISEKSEIFDDQFSVERPDGSNFTLKIRSTKLEDSAMYFCASSDLSEKLFFGSGTQLSVL.

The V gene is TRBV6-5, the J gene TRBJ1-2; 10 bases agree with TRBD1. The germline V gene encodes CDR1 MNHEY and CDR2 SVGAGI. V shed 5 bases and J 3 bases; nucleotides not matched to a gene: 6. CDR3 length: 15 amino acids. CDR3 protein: CASSNTGTGDYGYTF. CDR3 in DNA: TGTGCCAGCAGTAACACCGGGACAGGGGACTATGGCTACACCTTC.

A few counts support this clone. Here the CDR3 reads CASSGLGGYEQYF. CDR3 DNA sequence: TGCGCCAGCAGCGGCCTGGGGGGCTACGAGCAGTACTTC. The V gene is TRBV5-1, the J gene TRBJ2-7, with D perhaps matching TRBD2 (6 bases). The V gene lost 4 bases and the J gene lost 3 bases, with 11 bases spanning the gap. The CDR3 totals 13 residues. CDR1 SGHRS and CDR2 YFSETQ come from the germline V gene.

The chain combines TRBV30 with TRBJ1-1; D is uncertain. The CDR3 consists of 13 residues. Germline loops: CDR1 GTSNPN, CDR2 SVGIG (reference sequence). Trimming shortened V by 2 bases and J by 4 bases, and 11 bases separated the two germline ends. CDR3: CAWSMVGGTEAFF. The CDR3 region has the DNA TGTGCCTGGAGTATGGTAGGCGGCACTGAAGCTTTCTTT.